The sequence of this T cell receptor (beta chain) was determined in a study of blood T cell repertoires in COVID-19. On the study more broadly: PBMCs, B-cell-depleted T cells, or T cells provided the cDNA or gDNA that made up the material.

Note on this clone: Compared with germline, one end of the junction differs, possibly owing to a read error.

Only in-frame clones appear in the TCRdb table, and some are missing; sequencing was by immunoSEQ multiplex PCR. The sample consists of roughly 460,000 clones, roughly 89% of them appearing once. The CDR3 spans 14 residues. CDR1 is SSHAT, CDR2 FNYEAQ, per germline (reference sequence). Sequenced material: peripheral blood. V gene TRBV7-7 combines with J gene TRBJ2-5; TRBD2 aligns across 7 bases. The sequence derives from a man between 18 and 29 years old with COVID-19, enrolled during active disease. In DNA form, the CDR3 reads TGTGCTAGCAGCTTAGTGACGGGAGGAGAGACCCAGTACTTC. It encodes CASSLVTGGETQYF.